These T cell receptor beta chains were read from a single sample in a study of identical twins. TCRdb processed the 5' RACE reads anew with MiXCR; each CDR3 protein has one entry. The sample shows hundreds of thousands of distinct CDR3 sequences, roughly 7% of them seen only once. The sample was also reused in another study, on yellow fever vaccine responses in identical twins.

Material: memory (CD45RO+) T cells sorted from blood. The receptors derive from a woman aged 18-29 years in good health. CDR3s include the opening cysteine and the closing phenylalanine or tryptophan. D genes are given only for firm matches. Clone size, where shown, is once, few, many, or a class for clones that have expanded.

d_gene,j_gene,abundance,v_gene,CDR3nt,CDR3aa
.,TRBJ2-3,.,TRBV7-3,TGTGCCAGCAGCTTAAGGTCCGGCGCTAGCACAGATACGCAGTATTTT,CASSLRSGASTDTQYF
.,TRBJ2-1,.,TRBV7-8,.,CASSLRRAGNEQFF
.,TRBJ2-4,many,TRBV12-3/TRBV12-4,TGTGCCACCGAGGGGACGGGAGACATTCAGTACTTC,CATEGTGDIQYF
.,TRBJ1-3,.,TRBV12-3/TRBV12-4,TGTGCCAGCAGTTTGGCACAGGCACCTGGAAACACCATATATTTT,CASSLAQAPGNTIYF
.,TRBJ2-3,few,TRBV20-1,TGCAGTGCCCCCAAAAGGACCACAGCGGAACCCACAGATACGCAGTATTTT,CSAPKRTTAEPTDTQYF
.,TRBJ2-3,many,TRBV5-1,TGCGCCAGCAGCGGGGGAACAGATACGCAGTATTTT,CASSGGTDTQYF
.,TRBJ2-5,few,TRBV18,TGTGCCAGCTCGCCGGTACAAGAGACCCAGTACTTC,CASSPVQETQYF
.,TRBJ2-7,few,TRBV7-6,TGTGCCAGCAGCTTAGGATCGGGAGTGGGCGAGCAGTACTTC,CASSLGSGVGEQYF
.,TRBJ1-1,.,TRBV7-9,TGTGCCAGCAGCTTAGCGCTTTCGACAGCCACAATCGCTGAAGCTTTCTTT,CASSLALSTATIAEAFF
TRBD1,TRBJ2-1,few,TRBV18,TGTGCCAGCTCACCTGGACAGGGGAAAAACAATGAGCAGTTCTTC,CASSPGQGKNNEQFF
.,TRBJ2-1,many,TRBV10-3,TGTGCCATCAGTGCAAAAACCCAGGGAAGTGAGCAGTTCTTC,CAISAKTQGSEQFF
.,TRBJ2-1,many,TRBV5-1,TGCGCCAGCAGCTTAGGTCCGGGGCCATTATACAATGAGCAGTTCTTC,CASSLGPGPLYNEQFF
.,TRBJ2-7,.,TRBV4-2,TGTGCCAGCAGCCAAGATCGGGGAGTTCCCTACGAGCAGTACTTC,CASSQDRGVPYEQYF
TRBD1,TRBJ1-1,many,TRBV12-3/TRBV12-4,TGTGCCAGCAGAAGACAGGGGAACACTGAAGCTTTCTTT,CASRRQGNTEAFF
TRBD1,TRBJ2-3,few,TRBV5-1,TGCGCCAGCAAGGACAGGGGTGGGATTACAGATACGCAGTATTTT,CASKDRGGITDTQYF
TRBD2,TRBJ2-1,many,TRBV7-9,TGTGCCAGCAGCCCTCTAGCGGGGGGGAATTACAATGAGCAGTTCTTC,CASSPLAGGNYNEQFF
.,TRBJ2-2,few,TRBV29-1,TGCAGCGTTGAAGTCGAAACCGGGGAGCTGTTTTTT,CSVEVETGELFF
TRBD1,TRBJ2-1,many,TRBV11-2,TGTGCCAGCAGCATAAGACAGGGCTCGACCTACAATGAGCAGTTCTTC,CASSIRQGSTYNEQFF
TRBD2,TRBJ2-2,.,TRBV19,TGTGCCAGTAGTCGGGGGGAGGGAATGGGTTCCGGGGAGCTGTTTTTT,CASSRGEGMGSGELFF
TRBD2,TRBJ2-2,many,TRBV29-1,TGCAGCGTTGTTCCTAGCGGGAGTTTGGTCACCGGGGAGCTGTTTTTT,CSVVPSGSLVTGELFF
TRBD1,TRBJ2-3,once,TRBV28,TGTGCCAGCCCCCGGGACAGGGGAAGCACAGATACGCAGTATTTT,CASPRDRGSTDTQYF
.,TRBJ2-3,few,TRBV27,TGTGCCACCGGCGGAGGGTATCCAGATACGCAGTATTTT,CATGGGYPDTQYF
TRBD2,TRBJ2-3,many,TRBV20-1,TGCAGTGCAGAACTAGCGGGAGCCTCAGATACGCAGTATTTT,CSAELAGASDTQYF
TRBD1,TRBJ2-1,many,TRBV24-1,TGTGCCACCAGTGACCACCCCGGACAGGGTTCCTACAATGAGCAGTTCTTC,CATSDHPGQGSYNEQFF
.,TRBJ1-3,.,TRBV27,TGTGCCAGCAGTTTAACCAGAGGAAACACCATATATTTT,CASSLTRGNTIYF
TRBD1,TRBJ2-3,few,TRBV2,TGTGCCAGCAGTGACTACAGGGGGAGCGCAGATACGCAGTATTTT,CASSDYRGSADTQYF
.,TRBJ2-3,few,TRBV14,TGTGCCAGCAGCCCCGGACACGGACCCACAGATACGCAGTATTTT,CASSPGHGPTDTQYF
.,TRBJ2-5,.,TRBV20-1,TGCAGCGCTCGAGGGGGGGGTGGGACCCAGTACTTC,CSARGGGGTQYF
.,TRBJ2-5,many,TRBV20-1,TGCAGTGCTAGAGATCAAGACCGAGAGACCCAGTACTTC,CSARDQDRETQYF
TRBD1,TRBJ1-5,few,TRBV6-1,TGTGCCAGCAGTGAAGAGGCAGGGGGAGGCAATCAGCCCCAGCATTTT,CASSEEAGGGNQPQHF
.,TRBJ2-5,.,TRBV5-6,TGTGCCAGCAGCTTGGGGGTCGGGCTACAAGAGACCCAGTACTTC,CASSLGVGLQETQYF
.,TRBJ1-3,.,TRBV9,TGTGCCAGCAGTCGTCGGGAGGGTGGAGGAAACACCATATATTTT,CASSRREGGGNTIYF
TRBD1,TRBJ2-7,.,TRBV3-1,TGTGCCAGCAGCGGGCCCAGGGGGAGTAGGGGCTACGAGCAGTACTTC,CASSGPRGSRGYEQYF
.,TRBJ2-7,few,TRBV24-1,TGTGCCACCAGTGAAATACCCCCGATCGGAAGGATAGGCGAGCAGTACTTC,CATSEIPPIGRIGEQYF
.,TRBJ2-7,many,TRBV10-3,TGTGCCATCAGCGGGACTGACTCCTACGAGCAGTACTTC,CAISGTDSYEQYF
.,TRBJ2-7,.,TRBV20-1,TGCAGTGCTAGAGAGGGCGGTGGGCAGGGGTTCTACGAGCAGTACTTC,CSAREGGGQGFYEQYF
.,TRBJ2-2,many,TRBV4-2,TGTGCCAGCAGCCAAGATGAGACCGGGGAGCTGTTTTTT,CASSQDETGELFF
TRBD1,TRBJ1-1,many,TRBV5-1,TGCGCCAGCAGCCCCTGGACAGGGATAGGCACTGAAGCTTTCTTT,CASSPWTGIGTEAFF
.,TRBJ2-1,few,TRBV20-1,TGCAGTGCCCCCTTACGGGGTTACAATGAGCAGTTCTTC,CSAPLRGYNEQFF
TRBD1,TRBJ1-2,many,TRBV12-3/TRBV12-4,TGTGCCAGCAGCCCTACAGGGGTCTATGGCTACACCTTC,CASSPTGVYGYTF
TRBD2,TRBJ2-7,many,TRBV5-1,TGCGCCAGCAGCTTGGTAGCGGGACCCTACGAGCAGTACTTC,CASSLVAGPYEQYF
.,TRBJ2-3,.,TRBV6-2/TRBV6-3,TGTGCCAGCAGTTACGGGCGACTAAGAGCGCAAGATACGCAGTATTTT,CASSYGRLRAQDTQYF
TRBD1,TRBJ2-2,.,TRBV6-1,TGTGCCAGCATGGGACAGGGGGGAATAGAGCTGTTTTTT,CASMGQGGIELFF
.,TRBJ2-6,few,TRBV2,TGTGCCAACCCTCGCGGATCTGGGGCCAACGTCCTGACTTTC,CANPRGSGANVLTF
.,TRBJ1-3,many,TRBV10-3,TGTGCCATCAGTGATCGAACGGGCTCTGGAAACACCATATATTTT,CAISDRTGSGNTIYF
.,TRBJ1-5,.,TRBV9,TGTGCCAGCAGCCCAACAGGGTTCGGCAATCAGCCCCAGCAATTT,CASSPTGFGNQPQQF
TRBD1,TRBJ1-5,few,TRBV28,TGTGCCAGCAGGCAAACAGGGGGCAATCAGCCCCAGCATTTT,CASRQTGGNQPQHF
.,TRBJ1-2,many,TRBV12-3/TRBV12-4,TGTGCCAGCAGACCGGGGCAAAACTATGGCTACACCTTC,CASRPGQNYGYTF
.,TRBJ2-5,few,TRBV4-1,TGCGCCAGCAGCCAGGAACTATGGGCAGAGACCCAGTACTTC,CASSQELWAETQYF
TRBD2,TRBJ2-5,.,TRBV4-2,TGTGCCAGCAGCCTAGCGGGGGGGAACCAAGAGACCCAGTACTTC,CASSLAGGNQETQYF
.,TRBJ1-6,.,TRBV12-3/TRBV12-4,TGTGCCAGCAGTTTAAGAGGGTTGGGGCTCAGTTCACCCCTCCACTTT,CASSLRGLGLSSPLHF